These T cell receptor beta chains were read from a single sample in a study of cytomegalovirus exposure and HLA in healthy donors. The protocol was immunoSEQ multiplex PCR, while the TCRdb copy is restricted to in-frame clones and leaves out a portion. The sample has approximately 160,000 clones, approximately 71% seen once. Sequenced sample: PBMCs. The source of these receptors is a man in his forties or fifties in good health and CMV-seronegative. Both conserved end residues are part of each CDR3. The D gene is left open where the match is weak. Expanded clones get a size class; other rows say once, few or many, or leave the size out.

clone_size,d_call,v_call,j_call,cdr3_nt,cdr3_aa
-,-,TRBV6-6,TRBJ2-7,TGTGCCAGCATCCAGACAGGGGAGGGCTCCTACGAGCAGTACTTC,CASIQTGEGSYEQYF
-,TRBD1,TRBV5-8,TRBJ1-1,TGTGCCAGCAGCTTGAGACAGGGGGGTACTGAAGCTTTCTTT,CASSLRQGGTEAFF
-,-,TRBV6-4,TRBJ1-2,TGTGCCAGCAGTCCAGGGCAGTTTAACTATGGCTACACCTTC,CASSPGQFNYGYTF
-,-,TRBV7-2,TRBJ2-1,TGTGCCAGCAGCTTATTTGGGGGCCAAAGCTCCTACAATGAGCAGTTCTTC,CASSLFGGQSSYNEQFF
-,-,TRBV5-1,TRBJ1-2,TGCGCCAGCAGCTCCACAGGTGGCTCAAACTATGGCTACACCTTC,CASSSTGGSNYGYTF
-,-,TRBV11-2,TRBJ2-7,TGTGCCAGCAGCTCCTCACGCGGGGCCTACGAGCAGTACTTC,CASSSSRGAYEQYF
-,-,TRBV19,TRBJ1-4,TGTGCCAGTACCTCACTAGATGCAACTAATGAAAAACTGTTTTTT,CASTSLDATNEKLFF
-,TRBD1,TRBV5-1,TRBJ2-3,TGCGCCAGCAGCTTGGAAGGGGGCAGAGGTACGCAGTATTTT,CASSLEGGRGTQYF
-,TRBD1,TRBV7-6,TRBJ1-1,TGTGCCAGCAGCTTACAGGACAGGGGAACTGAAGCTTTCTTC,CASSLQDRGTEAFF
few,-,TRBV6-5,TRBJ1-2,TGTGCCAGCAGTTACTCGGTGGGGGGCTATGGCTACACCTTC,CASSYSVGGYGYTF
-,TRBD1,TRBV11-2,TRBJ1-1,TGTGCCAGCAGGCCCCGGCAGGGGGCTACTGAAGCTTTCTTT,CASRPRQGATEAFF
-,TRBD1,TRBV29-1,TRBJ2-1,TGCAGCGTTAAGGGGGCCACCTACAATGAGCAGTTCTTC,CSVKGATYNEQFF
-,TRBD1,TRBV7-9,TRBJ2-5,TGTGCCAGCAGCTTCGGGACAGACGGACGGGAGACCCAGTACTTC,CASSFGTDGRETQYF
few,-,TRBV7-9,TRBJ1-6,TGTGCCAGCAGCCCCTCCGAGGCGGGGAATTCACCCCTCCACTTT,CASSPSEAGNSPLHF
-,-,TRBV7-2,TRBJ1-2,TGTGCCAGCAGCCCAGACACTTACTATGGCTACACCTTC,CASSPDTYYGYTF
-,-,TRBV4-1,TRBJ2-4,TGCGCCAGCAGCCAACCACAGGTGGGGATAGCCAAAAACATTCAGTACTTC,CASSQPQVGIAKNIQYF
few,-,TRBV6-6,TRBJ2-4,TGTGCCAGCAGTGACGACACCCTAGCCAAAAACATTCAGTACTTC,CASSDDTLAKNIQYF
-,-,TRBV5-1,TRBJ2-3,TGCGCCAGCAGGGGGCAGGGTGATACGCAGTATTTT,CASRGQGDTQYF
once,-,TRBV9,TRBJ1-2,TGTGCCAGCAGTCCCAGGGCAGAAAGGAACTATGGCTACACCTTC,CASSPRAERNYGYTF
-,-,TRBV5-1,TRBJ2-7,TGCGCCAGCAGCTTGGGAATGGAGGGTTACGAGCAGTACTTC,CASSLGMEGYEQYF
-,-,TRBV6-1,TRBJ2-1,TGTGCCAGCAGTGAAGCCTTGACAGGCAATGAGCAGTTCTTC,CASSEALTGNEQFF
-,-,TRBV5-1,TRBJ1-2,TGCGCCAGCAGCTTGGTCGGGGTCGGGGATGGCTACACCTTC,CASSLVGVGDGYTF
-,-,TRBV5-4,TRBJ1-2,TGTGCCAGCAGCTTGGGTCAGGTTAACTATGGCTACACCTTC,CASSLGQVNYGYTF
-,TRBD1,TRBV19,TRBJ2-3,TGTGCCAGTAGTATGAGAGGTCCCTCCTCAACGGGACACAACAGGGGGTTAACAGATACGCAGTATTTT,CASSMRGPSSTGHNRGLTDTQYF
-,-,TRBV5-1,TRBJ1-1,TGCGCCAGCAGCTTGGAGGGCGGGCGGAGGAACACTGAAGCTTTCTTT,CASSLEGGRRNTEAFF
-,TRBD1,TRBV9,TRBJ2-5,TGTGCCAGCAGCGTTGGAGACAGGGAGCAGTACTTC,CASSVGDREQYF
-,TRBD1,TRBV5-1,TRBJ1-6,TGCGCCAGCAGCTTGGAGGGGGCGTCTAATTCACCCCTCCACTTT,CASSLEGASNSPLHF
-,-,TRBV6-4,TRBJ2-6,TGTGCCAGCAGTGACTCACACTCTGGGGCCAACGTCCTGACTTTC,CASSDSHSGANVLTF
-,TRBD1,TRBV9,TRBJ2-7,TGTGCCAGCAGCTTTTCCTCCGGGACAGGGGTCTACGAGCAGTACTTC,CASSFSSGTGVYEQYF
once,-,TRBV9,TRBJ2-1,TGTGCCAGCAGCGTAATATCCAATGAGCAGTTCTTC,CASSVISNEQFF
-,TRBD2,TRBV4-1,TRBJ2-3,TGCGCCAGCAGCGTTTGGGGGACTAGCGGGGGGGCAGATACGCAGTATTTT,CASSVWGTSGGADTQYF
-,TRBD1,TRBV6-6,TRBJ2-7,TGTGCCAGCAGTTATACAGGGGGCGAGGCCTACGAGCAGTACTTC,CASSYTGGEAYEQYF
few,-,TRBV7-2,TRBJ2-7,TGTGCCAGCAGCCCGACTGGCTACGAGCAGTACTTC,CASSPTGYEQYF
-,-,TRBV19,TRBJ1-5,TGTGCCAGTAGTATAGGGTCAGGGTCGGGCAATCAGCCCCAGCATTTT,CASSIGSGSGNQPQHF
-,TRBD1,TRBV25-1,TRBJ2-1,TGTGCCAGCAGGGGGATTCGGACAGGGGACAATGAGCAGTTCTTC,CASRGIRTGDNEQFF
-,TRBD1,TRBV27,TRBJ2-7,TGTGCCAGCAGTTTCACAGGGGGACACTCCTACGAGCAGTACTTC,CASSFTGGHSYEQYF
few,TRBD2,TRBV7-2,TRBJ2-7,TGTGCCAGCAGCTTAGCGCCCCCTAGCGGGGGGGCGAGGGAGCAGTACTTC,CASSLAPPSGGAREQYF
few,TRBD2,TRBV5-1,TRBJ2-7,TGCGCCAGCAGCTTGGGACTAGCGGGGGTGTACGAGCAGTACTTC,CASSLGLAGVYEQYF
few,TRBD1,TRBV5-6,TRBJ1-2,TGTGCCAGCAGCTCGCGACAGGGTACAGCAAACTATGGCTACACCTTC,CASSSRQGTANYGYTF
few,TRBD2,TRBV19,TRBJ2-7,TGTGCCAGTAGGTCTCTCCAACAGAGACTAGCGCACGAGCAGTACTTC,CASRSLQQRLAHEQYF